These T cell receptor beta chains were read from a single sample in a study of PD-1 blockade in classical Hodgkin lymphoma. TCRdb's copy holds only in-frame clones and misses some; the assay was immunoSEQ multiplex PCR. This table holds 50,000 to 75,000 clones, approximately 88% found once. Sequencing used peripheral blood mononuclear cells (PBMCs), obtained at baseline. Receptors originate from a human donor with classical Hodgkin lymphoma. Each CDR3 is given with its conserved first and last residue. The D gene is left open where the match is weak. The size of a clone is reported for some rows only, either as once, few or many, or as a class for expanded clones.

j_gene | v_gene | abundance | d_gene | CDR3aa | CDR3nt
TRBJ2-5 | TRBV14 | NA | TRBD1 | CASSRTQGAYETQYF | TGTGCCAGCAGCCGAACACAGGGGGCGTACGAGACCCAGTACTTC
TRBJ1-1 | TRBV29-1 | NA | TRBD1 | CSADTGGMNTEAFF | TGCAGCGCCGATACAGGGGGCATGAACACTGAAGCTTTCTTT
TRBJ2-7 | TRBV7-2 | NA | NA | CASSPGGGSSIYEQYF | TGTGCCAGCAGCCCCGGAGGGGGGTCTTCAATCTACGAGCAGTACTTC
TRBJ1-1 | TRBV7-8 | NA | TRBD1 | CASSLQGGNTEAFF | TGTGCCAGCAGCTTACAGGGGGGGAACACTGAAGCTTTCTTT
TRBJ1-1 | TRBV19 | NA | NA | CASSISATNTEAFF | TGTGCCAGTAGTATATCAGCAACGAACACTGAAGCTTTCTTT
TRBJ2-7 | TRBV6-6 | NA | TRBD2 | CAIRETSGYEQYF | TGTGCCATCCGTGAGACTAGCGGCTACGAGCAGTACTTC
TRBJ1-1 | TRBV4-3 | NA | NA | CASSQEEGTGGTEAFF | TGCGCCAGCAGCCAAGAGGAGGGGACGGGGGGCACTGAAGCTTTCTTT
TRBJ1-1 | TRBV28 | NA | NA | CASSLLGFTTEAFF | TGTGCCAGCAGTTTACTCGGGTTTACGACTGAAGCTTTCTTT
TRBJ1-1 | TRBV13 | NA | NA | CASIPGAPRMNTEAFF | TGTGCCAGCATTCCGGGGGCGCCGCGAATGAACACTGAAGCTTTCTTT
TRBJ1-5 | TRBV4-1 | NA | NA | CASSQDKPYSNQPQHF | TGCGCCAGCAGCCAAGATAAACCGTATAGCAATCAGCCCCAGCATTTT
TRBJ2-1 | TRBV19 | NA | TRBD1 | CASSIGDRGYNEQFF | TGTGCCAGTAGTATTGGGGACAGGGGTTACAATGAGCAGTTCTTC
TRBJ1-4 | TRBV11-2 | NA | TRBD1 | CASSLAQQGVGKLFF | TGTGCCAGCAGCTTAGCGCAACAGGGGGTCGGAAAACTGTTTTTT
TRBJ2-5 | TRBV7-3 | NA | TRBD2 | CASSLTPGGTQYF | TGTGCCAGCAGCTTAACCCCGGGGGGGACCCAGTACTTC
TRBJ1-5 | TRBV4-3 | once | NA | CASSALDTHSNQPQHF | TGCGCCAGCAGCGCCTTGGACACCCATAGCAATCAGCCCCAGCATTTT
TRBJ2-7 | TRBV6-1 | NA | NA | CASTPYLGAYEQYF | TGTGCCAGCACTCCCTACCTTGGGGCCTACGAGCAGTACTTC
TRBJ2-7 | TRBV5-6 | NA | NA | CASSSPMPGTVLREQYF | TGTGCCAGCAGCTCCCCGATGCCGGGGACGGTACTACGCGAGCAGTACTTC
TRBJ1-2 | TRBV7-8 | NA | NA | CASSSRGKSNTF | TGTGCCAGCAGCTCGCGGGGCAAATCGAACACCTTC
TRBJ2-7 | TRBV4-2 | NA | TRBD1 | CASSLGQGAGEQYF | TGTGCCAGCAGCCTCGGACAGGGGGCCGGGGAGCAGTACTTC
TRBJ1-2 | TRBV14 | few | NA | CASSQVSGGYTF | TGTGCCAGCAGCCAAGTATCGGGCGGCTACACCTTC
TRBJ1-1 | TRBV30 | NA | NA | CAWNLPRQVPTEAFF | TGTGCCTGGAACCTCCCCCGACAGGTCCCTACTGAAGCTTTCTTT
TRBJ2-2 | TRBV5-1 | NA | NA | CASSTGGGYTGELFF | TGCGCCAGCAGTACCGGAGGAGGGTACACCGGGGAGCTGTTTTTT
TRBJ2-1 | TRBV14 | NA | TRBD2 | CASSRQAGVMNGEQFF | TGTGCCAGCAGCCGGCAAGCGGGGGTCATGAACGGTGAGCAGTTCTTC
TRBJ1-1 | TRBV29-1 | once | NA | CSVEAGQLNTEAFF | TGCAGCGTTGAAGCAGGACAGCTCAACACTGAAGCTTTCTTT
TRBJ2-7 | TRBV28 | NA | NA | CATNLVYEQYF | TGTGCCACCAACCTTGTCTACGAGCAGTACTTC
TRBJ1-2 | TRBV6-4 | NA | TRBD1 | CASSEGGDSTYGYTF | TGTGCCAGCAGTGAGGGGGGGGACAGCACCTATGGCTACACCTTC
TRBJ2-7 | TRBV27 | NA | TRBD2 | CASSRIPGLAAYEQYF | TGTGCCAGCAGTCGAATACCGGGACTAGCGGCCTACGAGCAGTACTTC
TRBJ1-3 | TRBV30 | NA | NA | CAWSVGGSGNTIYF | TGTGCCTGGTCGGTAGGGGGCTCTGGAAACACCATATATTTT
TRBJ1-5 | TRBV6-5 | NA | NA | CASSYYYNSNQPQHF | TGTGCCAGCAGTTACTACTATAATAGCAATCAGCCCCAGCATTTT
TRBJ1-5 | TRBV15 | many | NA | CATSRTAYNQPQHF | TGTGCCACCAGCAGAACAGCCTACAATCAGCCCCAGCATTTT
TRBJ1-2 | TRBV19 | NA | NA | CASSIGVADYGYTF | TGTGCCAGTAGTATAGGGGTTGCGGACTATGGCTACACCTTC
TRBJ1-1 | TRBV18 | NA | NA | CASSLDQGGTEAFF | TGTGCCAGCTCACTAGACCAAGGAGGAACTGAAGCTTTCTTT
TRBJ2-3 | TRBV6-5 | NA | TRBD2 | CASSSGGNTQYF | TGTGCCAGCAGTAGCGGGGGCAACACGCAGTATTTT
TRBJ2-4 | TRBV27 | NA | NA | CASRPGHTSKNIQYF | TGTGCCAGCAGGCCGGGACATACTTCCAAAAACATTCAGTACTTC
TRBJ2-7 | TRBV13 | NA | TRBD2 | CASSLISFGGGASYEQYF | TGTGCCAGCAGCTTAATATCCTTTGGCGGGGGGGCCTCCTACGAGCAGTACTTC
TRBJ2-3 | TRBV13 | many | NA | CASSLSFSSTDTQYF | TGTGCCAGCAGCTTGAGCTTCTCTAGCACAGATACGCAGTATTTT
TRBJ2-1 | TRBV27 | NA | TRBD2 | CASSLVAGGPEWNEQFF | TGTGCCAGCAGCCTAGTAGCGGGGGGGCCGGAGTGGAATGAGCAGTTCTTC
TRBJ2-3 | TRBV27 | NA | TRBD2 | CASSSPLAGVLPRGTDTQYF | TGTGCCAGCAGTTCCCCCCTAGCGGGGGTACTCCCGCGGGGCACAGATACGCAGTATTTT
TRBJ1-1 | TRBV19 | NA | NA | CASSIGGGLTEAFF | TGTGCCAGTAGTATAGGGGGGGGTCTCACTGAAGCTTTCTTT
TRBJ1-2 | TRBV7-2 | NA | NA | CASRPRGLNYGYTF | TGTGCCAGCAGGCCTAGGGGATTGAACTATGGCTACACCTTC
TRBJ1-2 | TRBV7-2 | NA | NA | CASSLGRGTAYGYTF | TGTGCCAGCAGCTTAGGACGAGGGACGGCCTATGGCTACACCTTC
TRBJ2-5 | TRBV27 | NA | TRBD2 | CASSLSSLAGGRFAPETQYF | TGTGCCAGCAGTTTATCTAGTTTAGCGGGGGGGCGGTTCGCCCCCGAGACCCAGTACTTC
TRBJ2-5 | TRBV5-1 | NA | TRBD1 | CASSLGSGQGPYQETQYF | TGCGCCAGCAGCTTGGGGTCCGGACAGGGGCCTTACCAAGAGACCCAGTACTTC
TRBJ1-1 | TRBV29-1 | NA | NA | CSVANTEAFF | TGCAGCGTGGCAAACACTGAAGCTTTCTTT
TRBJ1-6 | TRBV2 | NA | NA | CASSKDGYNSPLHF | TGTGCCAGCAGTAAAGACGGCTATAATTCACCCCTCCACTTT
TRBJ1-1 | TRBV30 | NA | NA | CAWSAPTHTEAFF | TGTGCCTGGAGTGCCCCGACCCACACTGAAGCTTTCTTT
TRBJ2-4 | TRBV19 | NA | NA | CASSSWGPKNIQYF | TGTGCCAGTTCTTCCTGGGGCCCCAAAAACATTCAGTACTTC
TRBJ1-1 | TRBV7-8 | NA | NA | CASSFFGVGDTEAFF | TGTGCCAGCAGCTTTTTCGGGGTTGGTGACACTGAAGCTTTCTTT
TRBJ2-1 | TRBV10-3 | NA | TRBD2 | CAIRGLDNEQFF | TGTGCCATCAGGGGACTAGACAATGAGCAGTTCTTC
TRBJ2-3 | TRBV27 | NA | TRBD2 | CASTQSSGAGTDTQYF | TGTGCCAGCACTCAATCTAGCGGGGCGGGTACAGATACGCAGTATTTT
TRBJ1-4 | TRBV5-6 | NA | NA | CASSAPGTKNEKLFF | TGTGCCAGCAGCGCACCCGGGACGAAAAATGAAAAACTGTTTTTT
TRBJ2-2 | TRBV15 | medium-sized | NA | CATSQPTGELFF | TGTGCCACCAGCCAGCCTACCGGGGAGCTGTTTTTT
TRBJ2-2 | TRBV18 | NA | NA | CASSPQGGANTGELFF | TGTGCCAGCTCACCCCAGGGCGGGGCGAACACCGGGGAGCTGTTTTTT
TRBJ1-2 | TRBV5-8 | NA | NA | CASSLGPRDYGYTF | TGTGCCAGCAGCTTGGGCCCGCGCGACTATGGCTACACCTTC
TRBJ1-5 | TRBV15 | few | NA | CATSTRRRGSNSNQPQHF | TGTGCCACCAGCACGAGGCGGAGGGGGTCAAATAGCAATCAGCCCCAGCATTTT
TRBJ2-1 | TRBV15 | NA | NA | CATSRAAAGADEQFF | TGTGCCACCAGCAGAGCCGCGGCCGGGGCCGATGAGCAGTTCTTC
TRBJ2-7 | TRBV7-2 | NA | NA | CASSLDPYEQYF | TGTGCCAGCAGCTTAGACCCCTACGAGCAGTACTTC
TRBJ1-5 | TRBV13 | once | NA | CASSLGKNQPQHF | TGTGCCAGCAGCTTAGGTAAAAATCAGCCCCAGCATTTT
TRBJ2-3 | TRBV28 | NA | TRBD1 | CASSLSGQLLRPDTQYF | TGTGCCAGCAGCCTATCGGGACAGCTATTGCGCCCAGATACGCAGTATTTT